This T cell receptor (beta chain) was sequenced during a study of breast tumors, draining lymph nodes, adjacent tissues. Overall study findings and caveats: Data fit most tumor T cells coming from lymph node, expanding in tumor. Tumor TCR diversity was below lymph nodes but above nontumor tissue. Luminal-like breast cancer showed significantly greater tumor-nontumor repertoire similarity than basal-like breast cancer did.

As to this clonotype: The antigen remains undetermined. At one of its ends the junction is not consistent with the germline gene, which may arise from a read error.

TCRdb called the multiplex PCR reads again in MiXCR, with one record for every CDR3 protein. The table lists more than 250,000 distinct CDR3 sequences, around 31% of them singletons. Axillary draining lymph nodes of breast cancer patients supplied the node samples. This CDR3 is built from 15 residues. Per the germline V gene, CDR1 is KGHDR and CDR2 is SFDVKD. V is TRBV24-1 and J is TRBJ2-5; tentatively, D is TRBD1 or TRBD2 (5 bases each). The origin of this receptor is a female donor with breast cancer. Some clones in this sample may be carry-over from other donors' samples. The specimen sequenced was axillary lymph node tissue. The CDR3 region is CAASDGTSRDETQYF. The CDR3, as DNA: TGTGCCGCCAGTGATGGGACGTCCCGGGACGAGACCCAGTACTTC.